The rows below give T cell receptor beta chains drawn from one sample of a study of cytomegalovirus exposure and HLA in healthy donors. Profiled with immunoSEQ multiplex PCR; TCRdb holds only in-frame clones, not every one. The sample has roughly 100,000 clones; 82% are singletons. The specimen sequenced was PBMCs. The receptor set was obtained from a man aged 50 to 59 in good health and CMV-seronegative. CDR3s include the opening cysteine and the closing phenylalanine or tryptophan. A D gene is named only where the DNA matches it firmly. Rows may omit the clone size; those that give it use once, few, many or a size class.

v_gene	abundance	d_gene	j_gene	CDR3aa	CDR3nt
TRBV5-4	-	-	TRBJ2-2	CASSSGGGDTGELFF	TGTGCCAGCAGCTCCGGTGGAGGCGACACCGGGGAGCTGTTTTTT
TRBV6-6	few	-	TRBJ1-1	CASRPTGWTEAFF	TGTGCCAGCAGGCCCACAGGGTGGACTGAAGCTTTCTTT
TRBV7-9	-	TRBD2	TRBJ2-1	CSSSSGGNEQFF	TGTTCCAGCAGCTCGGGGGGCAATGAGCAGTTCTTC
TRBV28	-	TRBD1	TRBJ1-1	CASSLLGTGGSNEAFF	TGTGCCAGCAGTTTGTTAGGGACAGGGGGCTCCAACGAAGCTTTCTTT
TRBV19	-	-	TRBJ1-1	CASGRARGTEAFF	TGTGCCAGCGGACGGGCTCGGGGCACTGAAGCTTTCTTT
TRBV13	-	TRBD1	TRBJ2-7	CASSPVGQGRGEQYF	TGTGCCAGCAGTCCCGTGGGACAGGGACGAGGGGAGCAGTACTTC
TRBV27	-	-	TRBJ2-1	CASSLLGNEQFF	TGTGCCAGCAGTTTACTAGGCAATGAGCAGTTCTTC
TRBV10-3	-	-	TRBJ2-7	CAIQSGPYEQYF	TGTGCCATCCAGTCTGGTCCCTACGAGCAGTACTTC
TRBV7-3	-	TRBD2	TRBJ2-2	CASSLTNRGTSAGELFF	TGTGCCAGCAGCTTAACTAACCGCGGGACTAGCGCCGGGGAGCTGTTTTTT
TRBV19	-	-	TRBJ1-3	CASGHRGNTIYF	TGTGCCTCGGGACACCGTGGAAACACCATATATTTT
TRBV15	-	TRBD1	TRBJ1-6	CATSRDRTGTNSPLHF	TGTGCCACCAGCAGAGATCGGACAGGGACTAATTCACCCCTCCACTTT
TRBV2	-	-	TRBJ1-2	CASTPEANYGYTF	TGTGCCAGCACCCCTGAGGCCAACTATGGCTACACCTTC
TRBV9	-	-	TRBJ2-7	CASSVGEGGEQYF	TGTGCCAGCAGCGTAGGGGAAGGAGGCGAGCAGTACTTC
TRBV14	few	TRBD1	TRBJ1-2	CASSQDRDRERGGYTF	TGTGCCAGCAGCCAAGACCGGGACAGGGAACGGGGTGGCTACACCTTC
TRBV11-2	-	-	TRBJ2-7	CASSFETGAYYEQYF	TGTGCCAGCAGCTTTGAGACAGGAGCCTACTACGAGCAGTACTTC
TRBV2	-	-	TRBJ2-2	CASRQGSGELFF	TGTGCCAGCAGACAGGGTAGCGGGGAGCTGTTTTTT
TRBV29-1	-	TRBD2	TRBJ2-3	CSVGTPSGIGSDTQYF	TGCAGCGTTGGGACTCCTAGCGGGATAGGGTCAGATACGCAGTATTTT
TRBV28	-	-	TRBJ2-7	CASSSSPYEQYF	TGTGCCAGCAGTTCCTCCCCCTACGAGCAGTACTTC
TRBV11-1	once	TRBD1	TRBJ1-1	CASSSTGGFGEAFF	TGTGCCAGCAGCTCGACAGGGGGCTTTGGTGAAGCTTTCTTT
TRBV6-6	-	TRBD1	TRBJ1-1	CASSASGGTEAFF	TGTGCCAGCAGCGCCTCAGGGGGCACTGAAGCTTTCTTT
TRBV28	few	-	TRBJ2-1	CASSSPGSGLNEQFF	TGTGCCAGCAGTTCCCCGGGTAGCGGACTCAATGAGCAGTTCTTC
TRBV5-1	-	-	TRBJ2-6	CASSPKGYGASVLTF	TGCGCCAGCAGCCCGAAGGGATATGGGGCCAGCGTCCTGACTTTC
TRBV4-3	-	-	TRBJ1-1	CASSHEHREGTEAFF	TGCGCCAGCAGCCACGAACACAGGGAGGGCACTGAAGCTTTCTTT
TRBV27	-	TRBD2	TRBJ2-3	CASSTLAGLHTDTQYF	TGTGCCAGCAGTACTCTAGCGGGCTTACACACAGATACGCAGTATTTT
TRBV11-3	-	-	TRBJ2-7	CASSYCSGTPYEQYF	TGTGCCAGCAGCTATTGCTCTGGGACACCCTACGAGCAGTACTTC
TRBV5-1	few	TRBD1	TRBJ1-3	CASSQATGGNTIYF	TGCGCCAGCAGCCAGGCGACAGGGGGAAACACCATATATTTT
TRBV28	few	TRBD1	TRBJ1-4	CASSLGTVLPNEKLFF	TGTGCCAGCAGTTTGGGGACAGTACTGCCGAATGAAAAACTGTTTTTT
TRBV7-6	-	-	TRBJ2-7	CASSLAFRVEQYF	TGTGCCAGCAGCTTAGCATTCAGGGTCGAGCAGTACTTC